Listed below are T cell receptor beta chains from one sample, sequenced in a study of T cell responses to AZD1222 COVID-19 vaccine. Sequencing was performed with immunoSEQ multiplex PCR; in TCRdb, only in-frame clones are kept and a portion is missing. The sample has approximately 140,000 clones, around 90% seen once; the top ten hold around 3.2%. Sequencing was performed on peripheral blood, taken on day 0 of AZD1222 vaccination. The receptors stem from an adult in good health. Each CDR3 is given with its conserved first and last residue. D genes are given only for firm matches. Size tells how often a clone was seen (once, few, many) or the class of an expanded clone, and some rows leave it out.

abundance,j_gene,v_gene,len,d_gene,CDR3aa,CDR3nt
once,TRBJ2-2,TRBV7-3,15,NA,CASSLQGGTTGELFF,TGTGCCAGCAGCCTCCAAGGCGGGACTACCGGGGAGCTGTTTTTT
NA,TRBJ2-2,TRBV27,17,NA,CASSFHLGPSNTGELFF,TGTGCCAGCAGTTTCCATTTGGGCCCATCGAACACCGGGGAGCTGTTTTTT
NA,TRBJ2-4,TRBV21-1,14,NA,CASSTLPGPDIAYF,TGTGCCAGCAGCACACTTCCGGGCCCGGACATCGCTTACTTC
NA,TRBJ2-7,TRBV19,14,NA,CASSKTRGPYEQYF,TGTGCCAGTAGTAAGACCCGGGGTCCCTACGAGCAGTACTTC
NA,TRBJ2-1,TRBV18,13,NA,CASSVSAYNEQFF,TGTGCCAGCTCCGTGTCAGCCTACAATGAGCAGTTCTTC
NA,TRBJ2-5,TRBV5-6,13,NA,CASRNVGTSRTYF,TGTGCCAGCAGAAACGTGGGAACTTCTCGTACGTACTTC
NA,TRBJ1-3,TRBV30,13,NA,CAWSQASKNTIYF,TGTGCCTGGAGTCAAGCCAGTAAGAACACCATATATTTT
NA,TRBJ2-1,TRBV28,18,NA,CASSLNSVRAPGYNEQFF,TGTGCCAGCAGTTTAAATTCGGTGCGGGCACCGGGGTACAATGAGCAGTTCTTC
NA,TRBJ1-1,TRBV11-3,13,NA,CASSLTVNTEAFF,TGTGCCAGCAGCCTTACAGTTAACACTGAAGCTTTCTTT
NA,TRBJ2-7,TRBV6-6,14,TRBD2,CASSPSGSGYEQYF,TGTGCCAGCAGTCCGAGCGGGAGTGGGTACGAGCAGTACTTC
NA,TRBJ2-2,TRBV11-3,16,TRBD2,CASSDQREGPAGELFF,TGTGCCAGCAGCGATCAGCGGGAGGGCCCGGCCGGGGAGCTGTTTTTT
NA,TRBJ2-5,TRBV6-5,16,TRBD1,CASSSTKTGGRETQYF,TGTGCCAGCAGTTCAACCAAGACAGGGGGCAGGGAGACCCAGTACTTC
NA,TRBJ2-1,TRBV6-4,15,TRBD2,CASTPTSGGGDEQFF,TGTGCCAGCACCCCGACTAGCGGCGGAGGGGATGAGCAGTTCTTC
NA,TRBJ2-7,TRBV6-2/TRBV6-3,15,TRBD2,CASSFPASGSYEQYF,TGTGCCAGCAGTTTCCCGGCTAGCGGCTCCTACGAGCAGTACTTC
NA,TRBJ1-2,TRBV4-2,16,NA,CASSQDLHSRTDGYTF,TGTGCCAGCAGCCAAGATCTCCATTCCCGGACGGATGGCTACACCTTC
NA,TRBJ1-1,TRBV4-1,15,NA,CASSQDGHMNTEAFF,TGCGCCAGCAGCCAAGACGGACACATGAACACTGAAGCTTTCTTT
NA,TRBJ2-1,TRBV15,16,NA,CATSLVGSPSYNEQFF,TGTGCCACCAGCCTGGTCGGGAGTCCATCCTACAATGAGCAGTTCTTC
NA,TRBJ2-1,TRBV28,15,TRBD2,CASSLTTSGHNEQFF,TGTGCCAGCAGTTTAACGACTAGCGGCCACAATGAGCAGTTCTTC
NA,TRBJ1-4,TRBV4-1,17,NA,CASSQAPVEATNEKLFF,TGCGCCAGCAGCCAAGCCCCCGTGGAGGCAACTAATGAAAAACTGTTTTTT
NA,TRBJ1-6,TRBV7-8,18,NA,CASNTDHGPSSYNSPLHF,TGTGCCAGCAACACCGATCACGGGCCGAGCTCCTATAATTCACCCCTCCACTTT
NA,TRBJ1-1,TRBV2,15,NA,CASRSPAETNTEAFF,TGTGCCAGCAGATCCCCGGCAGAAACGAACACTGAAGCTTTCTTT
NA,TRBJ1-2,TRBV18,14,NA,CASSPGRGAWGYTF,TGTGCCAGCTCGCCCGGCCGCGGGGCTTGGGGCTACACCTTC
NA,TRBJ2-1,TRBV6-5,15,TRBD2,CASSLRTSGSGEQFF,TGTGCCAGCAGTCTTCGGACTAGCGGGAGTGGCGAGCAGTTCTTC
NA,TRBJ2-7,TRBV7-6,15,TRBD2,CASSLEGTSTHEQYF,TGTGCCAGCAGCTTAGAAGGGACTAGTACCCACGAGCAGTACTTC
few,TRBJ1-2,TRBV2,15,TRBD1,CASSEADQGAVGYTF,TGTGCCAGCAGTGAAGCCGACCAGGGGGCGGTTGGCTACACCTTC
NA,TRBJ2-7,TRBV29-1,12,TRBD1,CSVQGGEYEQYF,TGCAGCGTTCAAGGGGGCGAGTACGAGCAGTACTTC
NA,TRBJ2-4,TRBV19,18,TRBD1,CASSRTVPGQGPGNIQYF,TGTGCCAGTAGTAGGACTGTCCCGGGACAGGGGCCGGGGAACATTCAGTACTTC
NA,TRBJ1-2,TRBV9,15,NA,CASSVALSRGNGYTF,TGTGCCAGCAGCGTAGCTCTGAGCAGGGGTAACGGCTACACCTTC
NA,TRBJ2-3,TRBV11-2,16,NA,CASSHTIEDSTDTQYF,TGTGCCAGCAGCCATACCATTGAGGACTCAACAGATACGCAGTATTTT
NA,TRBJ2-5,TRBV29-1,12,NA,CSAAPGAETQYF,TGCAGCGCCGCCCCGGGGGCGGAGACCCAGTACTTC
NA,TRBJ1-3,TRBV13,14,NA,CASSLRGSGNTIYF,TGTGCCAGCAGCCTCAGGGGCTCTGGAAACACCATATATTTT
NA,TRBJ2-1,TRBV4-1,16,TRBD2,CASSQVAGVSYNEQFF,TGCGCCAGCAGCCAAGTAGCGGGAGTCTCCTACAATGAGCAGTTCTTC
NA,TRBJ1-2,TRBV6-1,16,TRBD1,CASSDWGQANYYGYTF,TGTGCCAGCAGTGATTGGGGACAGGCCAACTACTATGGCTACACCTTC
NA,TRBJ1-5,TRBV19,17,NA,CASSLRQDQYSNQPQHF,TGTGCCAGTAGTCTCAGACAGGACCAATATAGCAATCAGCCCCAGCATTTT
NA,TRBJ1-2,TRBV24-1,15,TRBD1,CATSDRDRPNYGYTF,TGTGCCACCAGTGACCGGGACAGGCCTAACTATGGCTACACCTTC
NA,TRBJ2-5,TRBV19,14,TRBD1,CASSPTGVQETQYF,TGTGCCAGTAGTCCAACAGGGGTCCAAGAGACCCAGTACTTC
NA,TRBJ2-2,TRBV27,13,NA,CASRPVRTGELFF,TGTGCCAGCAGACCGGTACGGACGGGGGAGCTGTTTTTT
NA,TRBJ1-2,TRBV9,14,TRBD1,CASSVGGDRGGYTF,TGTGCCAGCAGCGTAGGTGGGGACAGGGGAGGCTACACCTTC
NA,TRBJ1-5,TRBV27,15,TRBD1,CASSWGQGAHQPQHF,TGTGCCAGCAGTTGGGGACAGGGGGCCCATCAGCCCCAGCATTTT
few,TRBJ2-7,TRBV29-1,13,TRBD1,CSATGTENYEQYF,TGCAGCGCAACCGGGACAGAGAACTACGAGCAGTACTTC